The T cell receptor (beta chain) under discussion was sequenced for a study of shared clonotypes between healthy human individuals. On the study more broadly: The donor group consisted of a couple of women and a few men, aged 18 to 49.

Study-wide results and limits: Non-shared clonotypes had lower generation probabilities than those shared by all four donors. Among the subsets, naive ones generally showed larger estimated richness than memory ones.

The study separated CD4+ cells into CD45RA+ naive and CD45RA-negative memory subsets. Comments on this clone: Its antigen is unidentified.

Profiling relied on immunoSEQ multiplex PCR, and the TCRdb table lists in-frame clones only, not all of them. This sample has roughly 1,500,000 clones, with about 98.5% found just once. This clonotype was obtained from a man aged 25-45 years in good health. Sequencing was carried out using naive CD4+ T cells sorted from blood. The subset here: CD45RA+ positively selected.

CDR3 DNA sequence: TGTGCCAGCAGCCAAGATCCCCGGTCCGGGGAGCTGTTTTTT. Its protein product is CASSQDPRSGELFF. This chain connects TRBV4-2 to TRBJ2-2; D ambiguous. The CDR3 extends over 14 amino acids. The ends were cut back, 0 bases at V and 6 bases at J, with 8 bases in the middle. The germline V gene has CDR1 LGHNA and CDR2 YNFKEQ.